Here is one TCR beta chain with its context. What antigen it recognizes has not been identified. From the germline V gene, CDR1 is KGHSH and CDR2 is LQKENI. The CDR3 sequence holds 14 residues, the cysteine and phenylalanine included. DNA is not recorded here. For sequencing, a NextSeq 550 was employed. The Human TCR Profiling Kit (MiLaboratory) was used to make UMI-labeled 5' RACE TRB cDNA libraries. The full amount of extracted RNA was used for cDNA synthesis, and the full amount of resulting cDNA was used for PCR amplification. Libraries were prepared in parallel with an identical number of PCR cycles. The authors' pipeline ran thus. With a minimum of two reads required per UMI, MIGEC and MiXCR pulled out about 50,000 +/- 9,200 unique UMI-labeled TRB cDNA molecules from each library. On average, about 40,000 +/- 10,000 functional in-frame TRB CDR3 nucleotide clonotypes lacking stop codons were found per library. After each sample was downsampled to 5000 UMI-labeled TRB molecules, VDJtools was used to calculate diversity metrics such as normalized Shannon-Wiener and Chao1. For the central five CDR3 residues, VDJtools calculated physicochemical properties weighted by clonotype size, namely interaction energy, strength, volume and Kidera factor 4. TCRdb reprocessed the reads and lists each CDR3 protein sequence as a single entry, with no DNA. It is TCRdb's table, rather than the study itself, that gives the V and J calls and clone size. The data table for this sample lists 38,000 or so distinct CDR3 sequences. The ten largest clones represent 13% to 15% of the sample.

The data are from a study of CXCR3-negative and CXCR3-positive naive CD8 T cells (dated by TCRdb to about 2019). About the full investigation: In total, 130 million to 150 million TRB reads were obtained, which works out to roughly 1.5 +/- 0.3 million reads per library. Diversity and physicochemical repertoire analyses were performed on about eleven donors pooled from two independent experiments. TRBV-TRBJ cluster analysis included naive subsets from a handful of donors and memory cells from 3 donors. Here is what the overall study found, with its caveats: Because surface CD5, which is linked to self-reactivity in mice, was comparable between the naive subsets, TCR interaction strength was also inferred from TRB CDR3 physicochemical properties. Freshly isolated PBMCs were used for most assays because CXCR3 expression went down partially after cryopreservation. Within the same donor, TRBV-TRBJ usage looked similar between naive CXCR3-negative and CXCR3-positive cells, but memory cells had distinct patterns. Both naive subsets had comparably high repertoire diversity, while memory CD8+ T cells had much lower repertoire diversity.

Each CD8+ T cell subset was flow-sorted in triplicate, and some 310,000 cells per subset were placed directly into RLT lysis buffer. Peripheral blood mononuclear cells were isolated from buffy coats by standard density gradient centrifugation. An RNeasy Mini Kit was used to extract total RNA from the sorted cells. The clonotype originates from a human donor in good health. Some clones in this sample may be carry-over from other donors' samples. Source material: memory CD8+ T cells from blood. In the paper's terms, the cell subset or site label means: conventional CD8+ memory T cells (TMEM), sorted as controls. Rearrangement joined TRBV18 to TRBJ2-5; TCRdb calls TRBD1, which cannot be checked without DNA. The CDR3 protein is CASSPPGPGETQYF.